This paragraph reports one T cell receptor (beta chain). As originally analysed: It was from reference gene primer amplification that nucleated cell counts were estimated. TCRdb keeps only in-frame clones here, not all; method: immunoSEQ multiplex PCR. V and J calls and clone size are copied from that table; D and trimming were computed from the DNA. Of some 90,000 clones in the sample, approximately 86% were seen once. This sample was included in a study of blood T cell repertoires in COVID-19. For the study at large: COVID-19 samples, acute and convalescent, were from the United States, Italy and Spain. Sources were T cells, B-cell-depleted T cells, or PBMCs; the material itself was cDNA or gDNA.

Unmatched junction bases numbered 6, after V lost 7 bases and J lost 0 bases. Germline loops: CDR1 SGHAT, CDR2 FQDESV (reference sequence). The CDR3 totals 16 residues. The receptor was isolated from an older man with active or convalescent COVID-19. The chain employs TRBV11-1 and TRBJ2-6; 7 nucleotides align to TRBD2. Material: peripheral blood. CDR3 amino acids: CASTSWEGSGANVLTF. The CDR3 DNA is TGTGCCAGCACCTCATGGGAGGGCTCTGGGGCCAACGTCCTGACTTTC.